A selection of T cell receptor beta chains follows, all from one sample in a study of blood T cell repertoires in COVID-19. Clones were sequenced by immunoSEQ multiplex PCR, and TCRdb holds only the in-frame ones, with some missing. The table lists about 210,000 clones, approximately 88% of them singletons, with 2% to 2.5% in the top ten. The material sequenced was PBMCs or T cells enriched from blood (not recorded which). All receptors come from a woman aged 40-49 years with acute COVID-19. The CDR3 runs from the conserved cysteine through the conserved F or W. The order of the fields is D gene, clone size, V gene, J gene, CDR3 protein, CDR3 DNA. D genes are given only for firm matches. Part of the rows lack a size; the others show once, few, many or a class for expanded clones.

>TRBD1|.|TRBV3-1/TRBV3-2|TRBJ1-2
CASSQTGGGYTF
TGTGCCAGCAGCCAGACAGGGGGTGGCTACACCTTC
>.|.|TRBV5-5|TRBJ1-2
CASSPGTVYGYTF
TGTGCCAGCAGCCCAGGGACTGTGTATGGCTACACCTTC
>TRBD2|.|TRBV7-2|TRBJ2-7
CASSLVAGGPGEQYF
TGTGCCAGCAGCTTGGTAGCGGGGGGGCCTGGGGAGCAGTACTTC
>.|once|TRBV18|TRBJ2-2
CASAALTGELFF
TGTGCCAGCGCGGCTTTGACCGGGGAGCTGTTTTTT
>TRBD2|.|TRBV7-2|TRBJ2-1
CASSISGTSGRVSYNEQFF
TGTGCCAGCAGCATCTCCGGGACTAGCGGGAGGGTTTCCTACAATGAGCAGTTCTTC
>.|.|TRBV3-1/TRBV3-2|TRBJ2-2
CASSHLEDLFF
TGTGCCAGCAGCCATTTAGAGGATCTGTTTTTT
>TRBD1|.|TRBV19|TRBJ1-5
CASSQNRGWNQPQHF
TGTGCCAGTAGTCAGAACAGGGGGTGGAATCAGCCCCAGCATTTT
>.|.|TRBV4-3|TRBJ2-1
CASSPLVGESSYNEQFF
TGCGCCAGCAGCCCACTAGTGGGTGAGAGCTCCTACAATGAGCAGTTCTTC
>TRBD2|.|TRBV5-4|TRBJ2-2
CASSLGSGVNTGELFF
TGTGCCAGCAGCTTGGGTAGCGGGGTGAACACCGGGGAGCTGTTTTTT
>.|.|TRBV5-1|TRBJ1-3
CASSLVSQGGTGNTIYF
TGCGCCAGCAGCTTGGTGTCCCAGGGAGGTACGGGAAACACCATATATTTT
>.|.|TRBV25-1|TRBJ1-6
CASSEFFTGNSPLHF
TGTGCCAGCAGTGAATTTTTTACGGGTAATTCACCCCTCCACTTT
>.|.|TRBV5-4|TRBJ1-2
CASSLWSALYGYTF
TGTGCCAGCAGCTTGTGGTCAGCGCTCTATGGCTACACCTTC
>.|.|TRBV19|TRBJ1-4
CASSPPGREKLFF
TGTGCCAGTAGTCCCCCAGGCAGGGAAAAACTGTTTTTT
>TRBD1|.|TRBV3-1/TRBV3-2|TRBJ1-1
CASTQRAGGAEAFF
TGTGCCAGCACCCAGAGGGCAGGGGGAGCTGAAGCTTTCTTT
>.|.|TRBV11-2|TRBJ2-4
CASSLAATGLKNIQYF
TGTGCCAGCAGCTTAGCCGCGACAGGCCTAAAAAACATTCAGTACTTC
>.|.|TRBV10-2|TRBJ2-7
CASSRENSYEQYF
TGCGCCAGCAGTCGGGAAAATTCCTACGAGCAGTACTTC
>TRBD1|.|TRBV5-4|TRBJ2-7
CASSSRRTGGSYEQYF
TGTGCCAGCAGCTCGCGCCGGACAGGGGGCTCCTACGAGCAGTACTTC
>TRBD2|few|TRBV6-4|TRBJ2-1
CASSDSGGANEQFF
TGTGCCAGCAGTGACTCCGGGGGGGCTAATGAGCAGTTCTTC
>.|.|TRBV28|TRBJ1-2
CASSPTDPRGIGGYTF
TGTGCCAGCAGTCCCACTGACCCCCGGGGGATAGGGGGCTACACCTTC
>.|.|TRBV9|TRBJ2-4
CASSVEGDAKNIQYF
TGTGCCAGCAGCGTAGAAGGGGATGCCAAAAACATTCAGTACTTC
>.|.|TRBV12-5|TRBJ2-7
CASALGTLVSYEQYF
TGTGCTAGTGCCCTCGGGACACTTGTCTCCTACGAGCAGTACTTC
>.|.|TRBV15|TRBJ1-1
CATSRDMGQENTEAFF
TGTGCCACCAGCAGAGATATGGGCCAGGAGAACACTGAAGCTTTCTTT
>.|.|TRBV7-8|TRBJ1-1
CASSFSGLNTEAFF
TGTGCCAGCAGCTTCTCAGGGTTGAACACTGAAGCTTTCTTT
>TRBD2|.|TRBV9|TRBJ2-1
CASSPRLAGSSYNEQFF
TGTGCCAGCAGCCCCCGACTAGCGGGGAGCTCCTACAATGAGCAGTTCTTC
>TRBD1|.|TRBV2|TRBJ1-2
CAGTGDSYGYTF
TGTGCAGGAACAGGGGATTCCTATGGCTACACCTTC
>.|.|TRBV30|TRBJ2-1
CAWSVGTFNEQFF
TGTGCCTGGAGTGTTGGGACTTTTAATGAGCAGTTCTTC
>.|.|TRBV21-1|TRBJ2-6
CASSKVALLSGANVLTF
TGTGCCAGCAGCAAAGTAGCGCTGCTCTCTGGGGCCAACGTCCTGACTTTC
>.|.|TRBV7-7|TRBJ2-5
CASSLGPGETQYF
TGTGCTAGCAGCCTTGGTCCCGGAGAGACCCAGTACTTC
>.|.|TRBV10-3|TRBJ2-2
CAISTSPGELFF
TGTGCCATCAGTACTAGTCCCGGGGAGCTGTTTTTT
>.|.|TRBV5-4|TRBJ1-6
CASSPQGYNSPLHF
TGTGCCAGCAGCCCACAGGGCTATAATTCACCCCTCCACTTT
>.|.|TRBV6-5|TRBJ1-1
CASSYFTGLNTEAFF
TGTGCCAGCAGTTACTTTACAGGGCTGAACACTGAAGCTTTCTTT
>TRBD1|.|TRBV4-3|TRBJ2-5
CASSQALGGTGVETQYF
TGCGCCAGCAGCCAAGCCCTAGGAGGTACAGGGGTCGAGACCCAGTACTTC
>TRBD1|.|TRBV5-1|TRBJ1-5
CASSSVGTGGNQPQHF
TGCGCCAGCAGCTCGGTTGGGACAGGGGGAAATCAGCCCCAGCATTTT
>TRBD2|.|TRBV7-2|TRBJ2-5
CASRLGLADQETQYF
TGTGCCAGCAGGTTGGGACTAGCGGACCAAGAGACCCAGTACTTC
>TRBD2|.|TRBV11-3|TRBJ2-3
CASSRTSGSPSTDTQYF
TGTGCCAGCAGCCGGACTAGCGGGAGCCCTAGCACAGATACGCAGTATTTT
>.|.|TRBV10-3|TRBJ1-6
CASNGRADSPLHF
TGTGCCTCAAACGGGAGGGCGGATTCACCCCTCCACTTT
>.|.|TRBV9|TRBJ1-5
CASSVVGGTGLENQPQHF
TGTGCCAGCAGCGTAGTCGGAGGGACCGGGCTGGAGAATCAGCCCCAGCATTTT
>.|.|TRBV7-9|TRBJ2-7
CASSHRSGSPYEQYF
TGTGCCAGCAGTCACCGGTCGGGTTCCCCCTACGAGCAGTACTTC
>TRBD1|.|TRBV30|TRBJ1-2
CAWTRQGTYGYTF
TGTGCCTGGACCCGACAGGGGACCTATGGCTACACCTTC
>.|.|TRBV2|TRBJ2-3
CASQVGGGTTDTQYF
TGTGCCAGCCAGGTGGGAGGGGGTACCACAGATACGCAGTATTTT
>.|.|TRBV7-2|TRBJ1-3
CASRPQVFSGNTIYF
TGTGCCAGCAGGCCTCAGGTGTTCTCTGGAAACACCATATATTTT
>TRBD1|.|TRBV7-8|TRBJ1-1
CASSLLQGEAFF
TGTGCCAGCAGCCTCTTACAGGGGGAAGCTTTCTTT
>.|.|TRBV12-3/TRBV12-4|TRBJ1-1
CASSAMFTEAFF
TGTGCCAGCAGCGCTATGTTCACTGAAGCTTTCTTT
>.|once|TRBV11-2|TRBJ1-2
CASSLAASGYTF
TGTGCCAGCAGCTTGGCAGCGAGTGGCTACACCTTC
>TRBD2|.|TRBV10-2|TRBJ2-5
CASTKSAALAFQETQYF
TGCGCCAGCACCAAATCCGCCGCACTAGCGTTCCAAGAGACCCAGTACTTC
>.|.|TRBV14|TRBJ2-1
CASSQAPRGNEQFF
TGTGCCAGCAGCCAAGCCCCTAGGGGCAATGAGCAGTTCTTC
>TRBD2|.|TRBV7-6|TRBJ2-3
CASSLGSSGGTDTQYF
TGTGCCAGCAGCTTAGGGTCTAGCGGGGGTACAGATACGCAGTATTTT